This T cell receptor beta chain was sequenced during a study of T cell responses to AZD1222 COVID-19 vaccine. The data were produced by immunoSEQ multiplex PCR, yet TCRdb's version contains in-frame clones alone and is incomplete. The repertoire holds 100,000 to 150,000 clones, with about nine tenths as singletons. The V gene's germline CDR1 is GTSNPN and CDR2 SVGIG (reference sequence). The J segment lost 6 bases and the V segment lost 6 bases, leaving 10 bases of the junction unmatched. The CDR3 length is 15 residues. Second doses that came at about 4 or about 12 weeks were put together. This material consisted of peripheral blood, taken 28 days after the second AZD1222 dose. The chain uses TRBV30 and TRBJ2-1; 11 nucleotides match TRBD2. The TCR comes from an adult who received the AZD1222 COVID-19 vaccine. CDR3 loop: CACHVTSGSTNEQFF. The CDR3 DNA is TGTGCCTGCCACGTTACTAGCGGGAGTACCAATGAGCAGTTCTTC.